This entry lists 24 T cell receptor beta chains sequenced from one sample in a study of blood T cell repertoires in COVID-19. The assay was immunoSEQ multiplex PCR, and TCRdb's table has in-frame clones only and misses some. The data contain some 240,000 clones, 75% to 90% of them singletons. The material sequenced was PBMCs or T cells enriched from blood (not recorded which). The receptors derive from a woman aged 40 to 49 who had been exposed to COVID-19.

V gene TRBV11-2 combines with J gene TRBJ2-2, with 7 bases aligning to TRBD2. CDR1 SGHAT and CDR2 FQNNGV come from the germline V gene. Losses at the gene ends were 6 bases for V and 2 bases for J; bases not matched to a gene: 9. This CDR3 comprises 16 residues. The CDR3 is CASSRPGLLNTGELFF. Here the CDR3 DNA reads TGTGCCAGCAGTCGTCCGGGACTACTCAACACCGGGGAGCTGTTTTTT.

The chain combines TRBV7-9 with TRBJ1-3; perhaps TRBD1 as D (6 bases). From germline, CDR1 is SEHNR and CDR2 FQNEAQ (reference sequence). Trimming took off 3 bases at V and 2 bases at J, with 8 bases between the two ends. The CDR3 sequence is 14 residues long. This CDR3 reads CASSFRDTGNTIYF. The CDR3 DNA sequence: TGTGCCAGCAGCTTCCGGGACACTGGAAACACCATATATTTT.

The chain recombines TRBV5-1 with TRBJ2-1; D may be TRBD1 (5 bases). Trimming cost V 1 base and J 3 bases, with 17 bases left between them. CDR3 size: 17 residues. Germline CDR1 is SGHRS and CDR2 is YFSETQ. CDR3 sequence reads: CASSLYERVGVYNEQFF. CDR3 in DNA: TGCGCCAGCAGCTTGTATGAAAGGGTAGGGGTCTACAATGAGCAGTTCTTC.

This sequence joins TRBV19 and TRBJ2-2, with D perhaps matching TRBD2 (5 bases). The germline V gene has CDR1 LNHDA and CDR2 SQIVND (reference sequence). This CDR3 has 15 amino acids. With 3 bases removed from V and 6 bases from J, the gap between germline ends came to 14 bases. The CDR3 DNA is TGTGCCAGTAGTATGGCTCGGGGTAGGGCCGGGGAGCTGTTTTTT. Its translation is CASSMARGRAGELFF. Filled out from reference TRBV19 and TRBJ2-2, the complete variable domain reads DGGITQSPKYLFRKEGQNVTLSCEQNLNHDAMYWYRQDPGQGLRLIYYSQIVNDFQKGDIAEGYSVSREKKESFPLTVTSAQKNPTAFYLCASSMARGRAGELFFGEGSRLTVL.

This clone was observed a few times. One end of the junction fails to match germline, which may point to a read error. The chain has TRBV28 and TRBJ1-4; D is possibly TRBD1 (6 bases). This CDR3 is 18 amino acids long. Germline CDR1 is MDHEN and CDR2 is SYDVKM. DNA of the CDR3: TGTGCCAGCAGTTTTTATCAAGGGACACCGACAACAAATGAAAAACTGTTTTTT. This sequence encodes CASSFYQGTPTTNEKLFF.

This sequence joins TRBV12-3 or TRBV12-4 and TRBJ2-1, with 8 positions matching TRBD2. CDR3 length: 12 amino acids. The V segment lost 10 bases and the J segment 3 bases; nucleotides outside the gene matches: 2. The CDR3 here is CAILAGYNEQFF. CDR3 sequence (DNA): TGTGCCATTCTAGCGGGCTACAATGAGCAGTTCTTC.

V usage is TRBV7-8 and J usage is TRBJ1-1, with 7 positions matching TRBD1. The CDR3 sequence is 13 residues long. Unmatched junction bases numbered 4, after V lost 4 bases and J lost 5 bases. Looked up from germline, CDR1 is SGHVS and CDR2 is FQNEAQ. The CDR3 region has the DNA TGTGCCAGCAGCTCAGGGGGGCGGACTGAAGCTTTCTTT. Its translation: CASSSGGRTEAFF. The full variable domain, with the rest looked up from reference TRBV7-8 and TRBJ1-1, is GAGVSQSPRYKVAKRGQDVALRCDPISGHVSLFWYQQALGQGPEFLTYFQNEAQLDKSGLPSDRFFAERPEGSVSTLKIQRTQQEDSAVYLCASSSGGRTEAFFGQGTRLTVV.

The CDR3: CASNSPAGTEAFF. CDR3 nucleotide sequence: TGTGCCAGTAACAGCCCGGCGGGAACTGAAGCTTTCTTT. This chain uses TRBV19 with TRBJ1-1, with D unclear. Deletions cut 7 bases from V and 5 bases from J, with 14 bases between. The CDR3 spans 13 residues. CDR1 and CDR2 from the germline V gene are LNHDA and SQIVND (reference sequence).

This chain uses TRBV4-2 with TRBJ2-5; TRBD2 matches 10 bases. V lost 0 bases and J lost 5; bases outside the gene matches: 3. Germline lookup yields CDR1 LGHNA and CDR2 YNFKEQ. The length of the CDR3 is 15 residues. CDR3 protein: CASSQESGGAETQYF. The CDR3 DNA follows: TGTGCCAGCAGCCAAGAAAGCGGGGGGGCGGAGACCCAGTACTTC.

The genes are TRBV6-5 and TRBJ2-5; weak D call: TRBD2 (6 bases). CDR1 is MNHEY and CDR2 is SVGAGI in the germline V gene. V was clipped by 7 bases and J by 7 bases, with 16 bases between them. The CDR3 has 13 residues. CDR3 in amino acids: CASTHLPGGTQYF. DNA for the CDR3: TGTGCCAGCACCCACTTACCCGGGGGGACCCAGTACTTC.

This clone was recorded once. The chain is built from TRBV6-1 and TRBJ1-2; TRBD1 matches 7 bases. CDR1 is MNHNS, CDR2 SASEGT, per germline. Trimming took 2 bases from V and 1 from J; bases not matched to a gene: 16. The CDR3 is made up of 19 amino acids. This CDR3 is CASSELARDSGNLNYGYTF. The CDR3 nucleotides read TGTGCCAGCAGTGAATTGGCCCGGGACAGTGGGAACCTTAACTATGGCTACACCTTC.

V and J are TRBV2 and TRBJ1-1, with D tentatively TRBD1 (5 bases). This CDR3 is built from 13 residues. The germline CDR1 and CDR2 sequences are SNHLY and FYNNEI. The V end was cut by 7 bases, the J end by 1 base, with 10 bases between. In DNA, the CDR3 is TGTGCCAGCACAACCACAGGGAACACTGAAGCTTTCTTT. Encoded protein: CASTTTGNTEAFF. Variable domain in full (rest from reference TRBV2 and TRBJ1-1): EPEVTQTPSHQVTQMGQEVILRCVPISNHLYFYWYRQILGQKVEFLVSFYNNEISEKSEIFDDQFSVERPDGSNFTLKIRSTKLEDSAMYFCASTTTGNTEAFFGQGTRLTVV.

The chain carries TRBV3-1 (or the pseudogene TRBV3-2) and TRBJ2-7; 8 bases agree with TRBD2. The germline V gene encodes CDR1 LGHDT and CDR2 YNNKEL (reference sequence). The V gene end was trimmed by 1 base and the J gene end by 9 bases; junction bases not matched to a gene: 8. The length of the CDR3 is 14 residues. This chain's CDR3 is CASSQGGLVNGQYF. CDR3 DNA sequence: TGTGCCAGCAGCCAAGGGGGACTAGTTAACGGGCAGTACTTC.

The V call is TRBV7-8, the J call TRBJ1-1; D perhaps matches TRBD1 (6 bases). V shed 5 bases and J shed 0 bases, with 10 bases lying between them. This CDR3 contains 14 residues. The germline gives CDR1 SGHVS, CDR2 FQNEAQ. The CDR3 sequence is CASSASGVNTEAFF. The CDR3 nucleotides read TGTGCCAGCAGCGCATCAGGGGTGAACACTGAAGCTTTCTTT. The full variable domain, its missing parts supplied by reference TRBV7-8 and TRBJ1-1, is GAGVSQSPRYKVAKRGQDVALRCDPISGHVSLFWYQQALGQGPEFLTYFQNEAQLDKSGLPSDRFFAERPEGSVSTLKIQRTQQEDSAVYLCASSASGVNTEAFFGQGTRLTVV.

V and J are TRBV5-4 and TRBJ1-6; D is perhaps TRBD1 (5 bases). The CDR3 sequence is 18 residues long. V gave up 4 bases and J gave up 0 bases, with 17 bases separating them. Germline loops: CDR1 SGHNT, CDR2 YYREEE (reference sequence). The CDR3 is CASSPNHGASSYNSPLHF. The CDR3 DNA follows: TGTGCCAGCAGCCCTAACCATGGGGCTAGCTCCTATAATTCACCCCTCCACTTT.

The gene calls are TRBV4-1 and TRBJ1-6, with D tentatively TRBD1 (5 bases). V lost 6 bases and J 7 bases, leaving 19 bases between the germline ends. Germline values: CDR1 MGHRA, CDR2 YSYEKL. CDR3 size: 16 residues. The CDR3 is CASRGLQGPGNSPLHF. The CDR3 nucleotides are TGCGCCAGCAGGGGGTTGCAGGGCCCTGGGAATTCACCCCTCCACTTT.

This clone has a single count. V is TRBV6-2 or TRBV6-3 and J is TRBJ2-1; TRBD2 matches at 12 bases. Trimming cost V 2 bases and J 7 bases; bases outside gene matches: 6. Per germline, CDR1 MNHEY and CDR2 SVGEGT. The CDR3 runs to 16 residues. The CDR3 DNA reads TGTGCCAGCAGTTACCCGACTAGCGGGGGTGGGAATGAGCAGTTCTTC. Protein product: CASSYPTSGGGNEQFF.

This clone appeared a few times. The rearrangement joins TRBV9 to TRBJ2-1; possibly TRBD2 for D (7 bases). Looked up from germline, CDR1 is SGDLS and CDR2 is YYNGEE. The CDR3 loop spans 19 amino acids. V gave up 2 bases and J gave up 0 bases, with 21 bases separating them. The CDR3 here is CASSVRDGAGASSYNEQFF. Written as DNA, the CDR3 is TGTGCCAGCAGCGTCCGGGACGGTGCGGGGGCTAGCTCCTACAATGAGCAGTTCTTC.

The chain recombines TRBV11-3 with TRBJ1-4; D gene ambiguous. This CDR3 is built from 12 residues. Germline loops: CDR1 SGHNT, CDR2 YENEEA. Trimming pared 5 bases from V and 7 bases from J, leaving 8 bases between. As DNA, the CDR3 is TGTGCCAGCAGCCCCGATAGTGAAAAACTGTTTTTT. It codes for CASSPDSEKLFF. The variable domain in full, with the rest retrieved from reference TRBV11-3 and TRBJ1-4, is EAGVVQSPRYKIIEKKQPVAFWCNPISGHNTLYWYLQNLGQGPELLIRYENEEAVDDSQLPKDRFSAERLKGVDSTLKIQPAELGDSAVYLCASSPDSEKLFFGSGTQLSVL.

The CDR3 DNA is TGTGCCAGCAGCCAATCGACTAGCCCAGATACGCAGTATTTT. Its translation: CASSQSTSPDTQYF. The chain couples TRBV3-1 (or the pseudogene TRBV3-2) to TRBJ2-3; TRBD2 matches 7 bases. CDR1 and CDR2 from the germline V gene are LGHDT and YNNKEL (reference sequence). The V and J ends lost 2 bases and 4 bases, in that order; junction bases with no gene match: 3. This CDR3 spans 14 amino acids.

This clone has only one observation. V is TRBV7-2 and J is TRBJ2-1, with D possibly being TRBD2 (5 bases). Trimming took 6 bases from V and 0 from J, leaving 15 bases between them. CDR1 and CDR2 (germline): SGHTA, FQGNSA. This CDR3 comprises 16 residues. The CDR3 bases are TGTGCCAGCAGTCTGGTAGCGCCGCGCTCCTACAATGAGCAGTTCTTC. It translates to CASSLVAPRSYNEQFF.

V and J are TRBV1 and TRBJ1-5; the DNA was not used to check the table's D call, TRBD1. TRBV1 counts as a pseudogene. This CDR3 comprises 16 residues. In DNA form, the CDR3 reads TGCACCAGCGAGCCCTCAGGACATTATAGCAATCAGCCCCAGCATTTT. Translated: CTSEPSGHYSNQPQHF.

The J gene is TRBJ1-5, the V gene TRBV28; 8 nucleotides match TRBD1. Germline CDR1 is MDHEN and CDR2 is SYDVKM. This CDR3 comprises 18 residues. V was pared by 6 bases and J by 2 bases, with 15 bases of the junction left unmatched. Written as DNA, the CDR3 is TGTGCCAGCAGGAACGACAGGGGCGGGAGTTTGGGCAATCAGCCCCAGCATTTT. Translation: CASRNDRGGSLGNQPQHF.

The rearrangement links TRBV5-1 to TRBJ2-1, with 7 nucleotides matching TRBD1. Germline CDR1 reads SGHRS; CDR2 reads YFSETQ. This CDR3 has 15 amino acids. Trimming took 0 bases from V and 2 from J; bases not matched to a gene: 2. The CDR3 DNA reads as TGCGCCAGCAGCTTGGCGCAGGGGGCCTACAATGAGCAGTTCTTC. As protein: CASSLAQGAYNEQFF.